This is a list of T cell receptor beta chains from one sample in a study of response to subunit inactivated influenza vaccine. TCRdb used MiXCR to reprocess the RT-PCR reads, holding one entry per CDR3 protein. Here the sample spans 750,000 to 850,000 distinct CDR3 sequences, under 20% being singletons. The source material was PBMCs from blood, sampled around 5 days after vaccination. The receptors were sampled from a man in his forties or fifties who received an inactivated influenza vaccine. Each CDR3 is given without its conserved first and last residue. The order of the fields is V gene, clone size, CDR3 protein. Only some rows state a clone size, as once, few, many or a class for expanded clones.

TRBV4-1 . ASSQDIGSYTGELF
TRBV7-9 . ASSYTGTSQYEQY
TRBV12-3/TRBV12-4 . ASSLSGTGGDEQF
TRBV7-2 few ASSLVRVYEQY
TRBV20-1 . SAPGQGSTQY
TRBV5-6 few ASSLVTGAEAF
TRBV11-2 . ASSLNRLAGQNKF
TRBV29-1 few SVATGTTGANVLT
TRBV7-9 . ASSLEGVKGTEAF
TRBV5-8 . ASTGWSGELF
TRBV4-3 few ASSQGTGISYEQY
TRBV4-3 . ASSPELSSYNSPLH
TRBV2 . ASNRGQGWTDTQY
TRBV12-3/TRBV12-4 many ASSTRGDTQY
TRBV6-5 . ASSYSTSGGNNEQF
TRBV11-2 . ASSLGPVSSYEQY
TRBV10-3 . AIREPGQLDT
TRBV27 . ASSFLGGRDEQY
TRBV29-1 . SVVSGGGYT
TRBV7-2 . ASSLGLSGYDEQF